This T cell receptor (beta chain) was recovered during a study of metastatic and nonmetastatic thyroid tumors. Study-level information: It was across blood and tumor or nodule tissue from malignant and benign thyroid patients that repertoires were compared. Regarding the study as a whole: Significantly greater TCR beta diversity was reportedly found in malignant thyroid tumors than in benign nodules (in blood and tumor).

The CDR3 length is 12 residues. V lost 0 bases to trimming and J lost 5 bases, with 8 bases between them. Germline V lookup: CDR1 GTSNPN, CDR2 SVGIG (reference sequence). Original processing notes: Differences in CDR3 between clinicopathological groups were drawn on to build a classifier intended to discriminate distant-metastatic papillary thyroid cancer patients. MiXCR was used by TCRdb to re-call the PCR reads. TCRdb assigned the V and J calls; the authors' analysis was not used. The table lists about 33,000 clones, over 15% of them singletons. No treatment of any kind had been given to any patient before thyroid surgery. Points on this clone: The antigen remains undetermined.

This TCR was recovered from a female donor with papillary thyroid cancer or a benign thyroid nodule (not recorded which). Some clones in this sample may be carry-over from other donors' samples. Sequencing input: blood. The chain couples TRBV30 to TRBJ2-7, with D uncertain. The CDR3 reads CAWSVLQHEQYF. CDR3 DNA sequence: TGTGCCTGGAGTGTACTGCAGCACGAGCAGTACTTC.